These 30 T cell receptor beta chains were all obtained from the same sample, sequenced in a study of T cell changes during pregnancy in multiple sclerosis. Repertoires were generated with immunoSEQ multiplex PCR, while TCRdb's copy carries only in-frame clones and drops some. The sample records 60,000 or so clones, about 87% being singletons. Sample: peripheral blood, taken in the first trimester of pregnancy. The source of these receptors is a female donor in good health, enrolled as a control in a pregnancy study.

This chain uses TRBV7-2 with TRBJ1-2, with D possibly matching TRBD1 (6 bases). CDR1 SGHTA and CDR2 FQGNSA come from the germline V gene. This CDR3 has 15 residues. V gave up 2 bases and J gave up 2 bases, with 12 bases separating them. This CDR3 is CASSLPIQGNYGYTF. CDR3 in DNA: TGTGCCAGCAGCTTACCAATCCAGGGGAACTATGGCTACACCTTC.

The rearrangement links TRBV4-2 to TRBJ1-5; TRBD1 matches at 8 bases. Germline lookup yields CDR1 LGHNA and CDR2 YNFKEQ. Trimming cost V 0 bases and J 7 bases; bases outside gene matches: 2. The CDR3 runs 14 residues. The CDR3 protein is CASSQETGDQPQHF. In DNA, the CDR3 is TGTGCCAGCAGCCAAGAGACAGGGGACCAGCCCCAGCATTTT.

The rearrangement joins TRBV7-2 to TRBJ1-4; D possibly corresponds to TRBD1 (5 bases). V lost 1 base and J lost 4, with 13 bases in between. CDR1 is SGHTA, CDR2 FQGNSA, per germline. The CDR3 totals 16 residues. The CDR3, as DNA: TGTGCCAGCAGCTTAGGGACACAGCCTTTTAATGAAAAACTGTTTTTT. Encoded protein: CASSLGTQPFNEKLFF.

This chain connects TRBV7-9 to TRBJ2-2, with D perhaps TRBD1 (6 bases). The CDR3 totals 17 residues. V was cut by 5 bases and J by 6 bases, with 22 bases left in between. CDR1 is SEHNR, CDR2 FQNEAQ, per germline (reference sequence). The CDR3: CASSQRGRGAMPGELFF. In DNA, the CDR3 is TGTGCCAGCAGCCAGAGGGGGAGAGGGGCCATGCCCGGGGAGCTGTTTTTT.

This rearrangement joins TRBV30 to TRBJ1-2; 7 nucleotides line up with TRBD1. J gave up 2 bases and V 2 bases, and 5 bases lay outside the gene matches. The CDR3 runs to 14 residues. Germline CDR1 and CDR2: GTSNPN and SVGIG (reference sequence). Here the CDR3 DNA reads TGTGCCTGGAGTCAGGGGGTGAGGAACTATGGCTACACCTTC. Residues: CAWSQGVRNYGYTF.

V is TRBV19 and J is TRBJ1-2; TRBD1 aligns across 7 bases. CDR1 is LNHDA, CDR2 SQIVND, per germline (reference sequence). Trimming cost V 3 bases and J 2 bases; bases outside gene matches: 3. CDR3 length equals 14 residues. CDR3 amino acids: CASSIGGQNYGYTF. Here the CDR3 DNA reads TGTGCCAGTAGTATTGGGGGACAGAACTATGGCTACACCTTC. Full variable domain (outside the CDR3, taken from reference TRBV19 and TRBJ1-2): DGGITQSPKYLFRKEGQNVTLSCEQNLNHDAMYWYRQDPGQGLRLIYYSQIVNDFQKGDIAEGYSVSREKKESFPLTVTSAQKNPTAFYLCASSIGGQNYGYTFGSGTRLTVV.

A single count supports this clone. The chain is built from TRBV4-1 and TRBJ1-5; TRBD1 matches at 7 bases. Trimming at V came to 2 bases and at J to 4 bases, leaving 23 bases not matched to a gene. The CDR3 length is 21 residues. Germline V gene data show CDR1 as MGHRA and CDR2 as YSYEKL. The chain's CDR3 is CASSQQLQGSSSSRSNQPQHF. The CDR3 bases are TGCGCCAGCAGCCAACAATTACAGGGGTCGAGCTCGTCACGATCTAATCAGCCCCAGCATTTT.

The genes are TRBV6-5 and TRBJ1-1; D is uncertain. Germline V gives CDR1 MNHEY, CDR2 SVGAGI. V was pared by 6 bases and J by 3 bases, with 14 bases between. The length of the CDR3 is 14 residues. The CDR3 DNA follows: TGTGCCAGCAGGCGGGCTGGGTGGGACACTGAAGCTTTCTTT. This encodes CASRRAGWDTEAFF.

V is TRBV9 and J is TRBJ1-1; 9 positions agree with TRBD1. V was clipped by 0 bases and J by 11 bases; unmatched bases: 8. The CDR3 is 14 amino acids. Germline lookup yields CDR1 SGDLS and CDR2 YYNGEE. CDR3 sequence: CASSVAGQGGLAFF. The CDR3 DNA reads as TGTGCCAGCAGCGTAGCGGGACAGGGAGGGTTGGCTTTCTTT.

V usage is TRBV5-1 and J usage is TRBJ1-5; 10 bases fit TRBD1. Looked up from germline, CDR1 is SGHRS and CDR2 is YFSETQ. This CDR3 is 15 amino acids long. V shed 0 bases, J shed 6 bases, and the junction held 3 bases outside the gene matches. This CDR3 is CASSLGGTGVQPQHF. Written as DNA, the CDR3 is TGCGCCAGCAGCTTGGGCGGGACAGGGGTTCAGCCCCAGCATTTT.

The chain carries TRBV25-1 and TRBJ2-6, with D possibly TRBD1 on 5 matching bases. CDR1 and CDR2 (germline): MGHDK, SYGVNS. There are 15 residues in the CDR3. Trimming left V 3 bases short and J 0 bases short, with 6 bases between. The CDR3 DNA follows: TGTGCCAGCAGTGAGCAGGGCTCTGGGGCCAACGTCCTGACTTTC. It translates to CASSEQGSGANVLTF.

The chain uses TRBV2 and TRBJ2-5; 7 bases map to TRBD1. Germline V gene data show CDR1 as SNHLY and CDR2 as FYNNEI. Germline trimming cut 4 bases from V and 4 bases from J; bases unmatched to any gene: 6. This CDR3 is 14 amino acids long. CDR3 bases: TGTGCCAGCAGTGTACAGGGGTTCGGAGAGACCCAGTACTTC. Translating it yields CASSVQGFGETQYF.

This rearrangement joins TRBV5-5 to TRBJ1-6; the D is unclear. The V end lost 4 bases, the J end lost 7 bases, and 18 bases lay between the germline ends. There are 16 residues in the CDR3. Germline V gene data show CDR1 as SGHKS and CDR2 as YYEKEE (reference sequence). The CDR3 here is CASSPVTQAPNSPLHF. The CDR3 DNA follows: TGTGCCAGCAGCCCCGTGACCCAGGCACCGAATTCACCCCTCCACTTT.

The rearrangement links TRBV5-8 to TRBJ1-2; TRBD1 is a possible D gene (5 bases). The CDR3 runs to 12 residues. Germline V lookup: CDR1 SGHTS, CDR2 YDEGEE. V dropped 2 bases and J dropped 8 bases, with 10 bases sitting between them. For the CDR3, the DNA is TGTGCCAGCAGCTTAGGAAGGGGCGGCTACACCTTC. It yields the protein CASSLGRGGYTF.

V is TRBV9 and J is TRBJ2-2, with TRBD2 as a possible D gene (6 bases). This CDR3 region has 16 residues. V was clipped by 1 base and J by 2 bases, with 12 bases between them. Germline V lookup: CDR1 SGDLS, CDR2 YYNGEE. The CDR3 loop reads CASSVSWGDNTGELFF. In DNA form, the CDR3 reads TGTGCCAGCAGCGTAAGTTGGGGGGACAACACCGGGGAGCTGTTTTTT.

The chain is built from TRBV7-9 and TRBJ2-3; 7 bases align to TRBD1. With V trimmed by 1 base and J by 3 bases, 4 bases remained unmatched. CDR3 length: 15 amino acids. Germline V CDR1 and CDR2: SEHNR, FQNEAQ (reference sequence). For the CDR3, the DNA is TGTGCCAGCAGCTTAGGATCAGGGGGTACAGATACGCAGTATTTT. Residues: CASSLGSGGTDTQYF.

The chain has TRBV5-4 and TRBJ2-7; D possibly corresponds to TRBD2 (6 bases). The CDR3 has 13 residues. The V end lost 7 bases, the J end lost 4 bases, and 15 bases lay between the germline ends. Germline values: CDR1 SGHNT, CDR2 YYREEE (reference sequence). The CDR3 loop reads CASQGGVEYEQYF. The CDR3, as DNA: TGTGCCAGCCAAGGAGGGGTAGAGTACGAGCAGTACTTC.

This chain uses TRBV7-9 with TRBJ1-1; tentatively, D is TRBD1 (6 bases). The CDR3 length is 15 residues. V lost 3 bases and J lost 1, with 12 bases in between. CDR1 is SEHNR and CDR2 is FQNEAQ in the germline V gene (reference sequence). CDR3 sequence reads: CASSLAGVGNTEAFF. DNA of the CDR3: TGTGCCAGCAGCTTGGCAGGGGTCGGGAACACTGAAGCTTTCTTT.

J is TRBJ1-1 and V is TRBV5-6, with D uncertain. Trimming removed 6 bases from V and 1 base from J, with 4 bases in between. CDR1 and CDR2 from the germline V gene are SGHDT and YYEEEE. CDR3 size: 11 residues. The CDR3 DNA reads as TGTGCCAGCATAAAGAACACTGAAGCTTTCTTT. It translates to CASIKNTEAFF.

J is TRBJ1-5 and V is TRBV5-8; a possible D gene is TRBD1 (6 bases). The V end lost 0 bases, the J end lost 8 bases, and 18 bases lay between the germline ends. There are 16 residues in the CDR3. The germline gives CDR1 SGHTS, CDR2 YDEGEE. The CDR3 sequence is CASSLGRQGRFEPQHF. For the CDR3, the DNA is TGTGCCAGCAGCTTGGGCCGGCAGGGGCGGTTTGAGCCCCAGCATTTT.

This chain connects TRBV2 to TRBJ2-3; 8 bases are a match to TRBD2. Trimming took 4 bases from V and 0 from J; bases not matched to a gene: 6. CDR1 SNHLY and CDR2 FYNNEI come from the germline V gene. CDR3 length: 16 amino acids. DNA of the CDR3: TGTGCCAGCAGTGGGGGACTAGAGTCTAGCACAGATACGCAGTATTTT. Translated: CASSGGLESSTDTQYF.

This clone was detected only a few times. The chain's CDR3 is CASSYRGAEAFF. CDR3 nucleotide sequence: TGTGCCAGCAGTTACCGGGGGGCTGAAGCTTTCTTT. The gene calls are TRBV6-5 and TRBJ1-1, with D possibly being TRBD1 (5 bases). In germline, CDR1 is MNHEY, CDR2 SVGAGI. V lost 2 bases, J lost 6 bases, and 7 bases lay in between. The CDR3 is 12 amino acids.

In its sample, this clone was seen a few times. The rearrangement joins TRBV6-5 to TRBJ1-1; 8 bases fit TRBD1. The CDR3 totals 15 residues. Germline values: CDR1 MNHEY, CDR2 SVGAGI. The V gene end was trimmed by 6 bases and the J gene end by 1 base; junction bases not matched to a gene: 7. The CDR3 bases are TGTGCCAGCAGGAGGACCGGGACAGGGAACACTGAAGCTTTCTTT. The encoded protein is CASRRTGTGNTEAFF.

This sequence joins TRBV30 and TRBJ1-4; tentative D call: TRBD1 (6 bases). Trimming pared 3 bases from V and 6 bases from J, leaving 17 bases between. The CDR3 totals 15 residues. Germline CDR1 is GTSNPN and CDR2 is SVGIG (reference sequence). CDR3 loop: CAWRQSQGNYEKLFF. The CDR3 bases are TGTGCCTGGAGGCAATCACAGGGAAACTATGAAAAACTGTTTTTT.

In the case of this clone: Other nucleotide sequences from this sample produce the same CDR3. The rearrangement uses TRBV9 and TRBJ1-5; unclear D gene. The germline V gene has CDR1 SGDLS and CDR2 YYNGEE. V lost 0 bases, J lost 7 bases, and 8 bases lay in between. The CDR3 loop spans 13 amino acids. The CDR3 nucleotides are TGTGCCAGCAGCGTAGCTGGGGAGCAGCCCCAGCATTTT. Protein: CASSVAGEQPQHF.

The chain employs TRBV9 and TRBJ2-6; 10 bases agree with TRBD2. Trimming at V came to 4 bases and at J to 0 bases, leaving 10 bases not matched to a gene. Germline CDR1 SGDLS, CDR2 YYNGEE. The length of the CDR3 is 19 residues. CDR3 bases: TGTGCCAGCAGCTTAGACCTAGCGGGGGTGGCCTCTGGGGCCAACGTCCTGACTTTC. Protein: CASSLDLAGVASGANVLTF.

The V and J genes are TRBV5-5 and TRBJ2-7, with 10 bases lining up with TRBD1. Trimming removed 4 bases from V and 5 bases from J; junction bases left unmatched: 12. CDR3 length equals 16 residues. Germline loops: CDR1 SGHKS, CDR2 YYEKEE (reference sequence). In nucleotides, the CDR3 is TGTGCCAGCAGCGTTTACCCGGGACAGGGGTTCGACGAGCAGTACTTC. Protein sequence: CASSVYPGQGFDEQYF.

The chain carries TRBV18 and TRBJ1-5; no clear D gene. The germline V gene has CDR1 KGHSH and CDR2 LQKENI. Trimming left V 1 base short and J 2 bases short, with 6 bases between. CDR3 length: 14 amino acids. The chain's CDR3 is CASSPLNGNQPQHF. CDR3 bases: TGTGCCAGCTCACCACTTAATGGCAATCAGCCCCAGCATTTT.

The chain couples TRBV6-5 to TRBJ1-1; 8 nucleotides align to TRBD1. CDR1 MNHEY and CDR2 SVGAGI come from the germline V gene. The CDR3 extends over 15 amino acids. V was pared by 5 bases and J by 2 bases, with 7 bases of the junction left unmatched. CDR3 DNA sequence: TGTGCCAGCAGTCCGGCGGGACAGGCAAACACTGAAGCTTTCTTT. Translated, it gives CASSPAGQANTEAFF.

The rearrangement uses TRBV30 and TRBJ1-5; 11 bases align to TRBD1. Germline CDR1 is GTSNPN and CDR2 is SVGIG (reference sequence). The CDR3 covers 15 residues. Losses at the gene ends were 2 bases for V and 7 bases for J; bases not matched to a gene: 7. CDR3 protein: CAWSTGTGGGQPQHF. CDR3 DNA: TGTGCCTGGAGTACCGGGACAGGGGGTGGACAGCCCCAGCATTTT.